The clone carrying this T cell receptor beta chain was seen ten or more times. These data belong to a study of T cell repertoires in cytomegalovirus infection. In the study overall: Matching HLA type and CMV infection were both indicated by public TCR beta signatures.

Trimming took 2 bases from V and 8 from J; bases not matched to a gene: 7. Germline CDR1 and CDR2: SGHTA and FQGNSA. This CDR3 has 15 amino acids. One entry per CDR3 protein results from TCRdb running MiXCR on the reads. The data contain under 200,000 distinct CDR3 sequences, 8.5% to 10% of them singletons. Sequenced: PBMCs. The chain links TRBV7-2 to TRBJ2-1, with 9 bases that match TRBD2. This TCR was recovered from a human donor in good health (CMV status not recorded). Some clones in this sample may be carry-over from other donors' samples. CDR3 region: CASSLRGGEVYEQFF. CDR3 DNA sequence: TGTGCCAGCAGCTTACGCGGGGGGGAGGTCTATGAGCAGTTCTTC. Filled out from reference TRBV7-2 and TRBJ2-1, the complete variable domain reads GAGVSQSPSNKVTEKGKDVELRCDPISGHTALYWYRQSLGQGLEFLIYFQGNSAPDKSGLPSDRFSAERTGGSVSTLTIQRTQQEDSAVYLCASSLRGGEVYEQFFGPGTRLTVL.